The clone carrying this T cell receptor beta chain was counted ten times or more. The antigen is unknown. Per the germline V gene, CDR1 is DFQATT and CDR2 is SNEGSKA (reference sequence). V was pared by 6 bases and J by 5 bases, with 11 bases between. CDR3 length: 12 amino acids. For repertoire sequencing, the TCR beta CDR3 regions were amplified from RNA transcripts. RT-PCR with HTBI primers came first, then second-round multiplex PCR. TCRdb re-called the multiplex PCR reads through MiXCR, storing one row per CDR3 protein. Here the sample spans over a million distinct CDR3 sequences, about 40% being singletons. This sample was included in a study of Graves' ophthalmopathy and Graves' hyperthyroidism. The study, taken as a whole, reports: Blood shared most expanded thyroid clonotypes above 0.001 frequency.

The receptor was isolated from an adult man with Graves' hyperthyroidism. This chain connects TRBV20-1 to TRBJ1-5; the D gene is possibly TRBD1 (5 bases). Sequencing used peripheral blood or thyroid tissue (not recorded which). The CDR3 loop is CSAIIRDQPQHF. DNA for the CDR3: TGCAGTGCCATCATCAGGGATCAGCCCCAGCATTTT.